This entry describes one T cell receptor (beta chain). Antigen unknown. The sample belongs to a study of early T cells in non-severe SARS-CoV-2 infection. Study-wide points: Private and CD4 specificities were missed by VDJdb matching, skewed to anti-spike CD8.

The germline V gene has CDR1 MNHEY and CDR2 SVGAGI. The CDR3 runs to 15 residues. Unmatched junction bases numbered 7, after V lost 6 bases and J lost 1 base. Researchers tagged individual cDNA molecules with unique molecular identifiers. TCRdb re-called the 5' RACE reads with MiXCR, one entry per CDR3 protein. Of approximately 97,000 distinct CDR3 sequences listed, approximately 9.9% were seen once; the top ten hold roughly 4.5%. The clonotype originates from an adult who was a healthcare worker with PCR-confirmed SARS-CoV-2 infection or an uninfected control (not recorded which). J is TRBJ1-1 and V is TRBV6-5, with TRBD1 identical over 8 bases. The sequencing used whole blood, collected at baseline. The CDR3 DNA reads TGTGCCAGCAGGACAGTAGGACAGGGGAACACTGAAGCTTTCTTT. Translation gives CASRTVGQGNTEAFF.